Sequencing of this T cell receptor beta chain was carried out in a study of T cells in Graves' hyperthyroidism and ophthalmopathy (dated by TCRdb to between 2019 and 2020). Background on the whole study: Peripheral blood samples were taken at the time of initial diagnosis, prior to any treatment. Whether ophthalmopathy could be predicted prospectively was tested in an independent validation cohort made up of about 20 hyperthyroidism patients plus 17 patients who later progressed to ophthalmopathy. The roughly 91 discovery patients were randomly divided into training and test sets at a 7:3 ratio. A discovery cohort of approximately 97 patients, approximately 45 with Graves' ophthalmopathy and 55 to 60 with stable Graves' hyperthyroidism, was used to find distinguishing TCR V-J signatures. TCR Vbeta CDR3 sequencing of roughly 140 peripheral blood samples (over 40 ophthalmopathy, 75 or so hyperthyroidism and approximately 17 progressor patients) is reported in the paper. In roughly six Graves' hyperthyroidism patients, the study also compared T-cell repertoires from thyroid tissue with T-cell repertoires from blood. After blood sampling, hyperthyroidism patients were treated with methimazole at a starting dose of 30 mg daily, and ophthalmopathy patients were treated with high-dose intravenous methylprednisolone. On the study overall, not on this receptor specifically: Sample size was not statistically predetermined, and investigators were not blinded to group allocation. In cross-validation, a model built on a 13 V-J signature told ophthalmopathy apart from stable hyperthyroidism with under 90% sensitivity and roughly 81% specificity, and in testing the same model reached 80%/75%. Most expanded thyroid clonotypes (frequency above 0.001) were also found in blood, which suggests that blood repertoires may mirror thyroid immune responses. In validation, the model predicted progression to ophthalmopathy with approximately 70% sensitivity and about 72% specificity, a median of approximately 6.5 months before onset.

A patient counted as having stable Graves' hyperthyroidism if no progression to ophthalmopathy occurred over 18 months of follow-up. Hyperthyroidism patients were aged 18 to 65 years and newly diagnosed, with disease duration of less than 2 months. The study excluded patients with uncontrolled infections, other autoimmune diseases, pregnancy or lactation. Diagnoses relied on clinical symptoms, serum thyroxine and TRAb, thyroid ultrasound and orbital computed tomography. PBMCs were isolated from 8 to 10 ml of fresh peripheral blood by Ficoll-Paque density gradient centrifugation. Total RNA was extracted using Trizol reagent, and RNA quality was assessed on an Agilent 2100 Bioanalyzer. V and J lose 7 bases and 1 base, and a span of 14 bases separates them. Reading from cysteine to phenylalanine, the CDR3 counts 16 amino acids. Of the read, only the CDR3 DNA is kept; its 48 bases are in frame from base 1. CDR1 is given as LNHDA and CDR2 as SQIVND, both from the germline V gene (reference sequence).

In its sample, this clonotype was seen a few times. It has no known antigen specificity. No qualities accompany the bases; no much larger clone lies one base away. TCR beta CDR3 regions were amplified from RNA transcripts. The first round of RT-PCR for the TCR CDR3 was performed with the HTBI primer set and the Qiagen OneStep RT-PCR kit. The libraries were constructed in a second round of multiplex PCR and then size-selected and purified. Sequencing of the libraries was done on an Illumina HiSeq2000 using paired-end 100 bp reads. Per the original workflow: SOAPnuke was used to process the raw data, throwing out any read that contained adapters or uncalled bases, had a mean Phred below 15, or lacked an exact constant-primer or identifier match. High-quality paired reads were merged with COPE v1.2.5, and unique nucleotide sequences were defined as clonotypes. MiTCR v1.1 was used to align the clonotypes against IMGT TRBV, TRBD and TRBJ reference segments. Analysis was restricted to V-J combinations with a frequency above 0.0001, which covered 99% to 99.2% of repertoires. The TCS score was defined as F50 (clonal expansion) divided by E x V (chaos), with BLOSUM62-based TCRdist calculated between CDR3 peptides within each V-J. Welch's t-statistics and random forest reduced just over 500 V-J features to about 12, which were used in a naive Bayes classifier (R e1071). TCRdb redid the processing of the public reads, applying fastp at Q25 and MiXCR, and retained in-frame beta chains. Entries that share a CDR3 protein sequence are merged under the most common genes and DNA. The V and J calls here are based on TCRdb, not the publication. The sample data list about 200,000 distinct CDR3 sequences, and about a sixth of these were observed just once. 53% of the sample is in the top ten clones.

Recombination connected TRBV19 to TRBJ2-6, with a weak D call of TRBD2 (7 bases match). Sequenced: blood. The source is a woman in her forties or fifties with Graves' hyperthyroidism. The encoded CDR3 is CASKRDTRSGANVLTF. The nucleotide sequence reads TGTGCCAGTAAGCGGGACACCAGATCTGGGGCCAACGTCCTGACTTTC.